Listed below are T cell receptor beta chains from one sample, sequenced in a study of blood T cell repertoires in COVID-19. TCRdb's copy holds only in-frame clones and misses some; the assay was immunoSEQ multiplex PCR. This table holds fewer than 250,000 clones, 84% found once. Material: PBMCs or T cells enriched from blood (not recorded which). The origin of the receptors is a woman aged 25 to 45 who had been exposed to COVID-19. The conserved cysteine and the conserved F or W are not part of the CDR3 here.

v_gene	CDR3aa
TRBV19	ASSMGRQPNEKLF
TRBV7-3	ASSLQTSLYNEQF
TRBV9	ASSGGTSRADTQY
TRBV13	ASSLVGSGGVYEQY
TRBV5-1	ASSQTSDQETQY
TRBV29-1	SVDKGGTDTQY
TRBV30	AWSTDSYGYT
TRBV19	ASSNERGLKPTYEQY
TRBV4-1	ASSQGAIGGSGYEQY
TRBV4-1	ASSLRTDSANEQF
TRBV5-4	ASSLDPTSGGIGNEQF
TRBV19	ASTQYGDNEQF
TRBV7-2	ASSLIGVTYEQY
TRBV5-6	ASNTPRGNYGYT
TRBV5-4	ASSQAPTNEKLF
TRBV18	ASSVASSYNEQF
TRBV5-1	ASSLVSSGQGSSPLH
TRBV9	ASSTTGSNSYEQY
TRBV29-1	SVEVGVEGYT
TRBV4-3	ASSQEYPGASTDTQY
TRBV5-1	ASSLSGGVYNEQF
TRBV5-5	ASSEGVRSSSYEQY
TRBV5-4	ASTRDTYEQY
TRBV3-1/TRBV3-2	ASSQGAGSSGNTIY
TRBV19	ASSNYRQGGGPEQY
TRBV6-5	ASPPPLHGYT
TRBV11-2	ASSFWIPTGGNTEAF
TRBV10-3	AIIRTPESGYGYT
TRBV12-5	ASGGTTANEQF
TRBV4-2	ASSPPELGSRRGYT
TRBV5-6	ASSTGYQAPLH
TRBV27	ASSLSGQSPGGYT
TRBV10-1	ASTPTPQGFGH
TRBV7-9	ASSLEASGLYNEQF
TRBV11-2	ASSLAVTWHEQY
TRBV14	ASSQTGQNQETQY
TRBV20-1	SASGGLGNTEAF
TRBV2	ASSPGGTGNQNEQF
TRBV29-1	SVVGGTNTEAF
TRBV24-1	ATSAPGQNQPQH
TRBV11-2	ASSSGTVLNQPQH
TRBV12-5	ASGLESNTEAF
TRBV9	ASSATGLWEKLF
TRBV5-4	ASSSGTVIF
TRBV12-3/TRBV12-4	ATPSVLDTQY
TRBV10-2	ASSEPGDEKLF
TRBV5-1	ASSFGTGTNEKLF
TRBV19	ASSHFRGNEQF